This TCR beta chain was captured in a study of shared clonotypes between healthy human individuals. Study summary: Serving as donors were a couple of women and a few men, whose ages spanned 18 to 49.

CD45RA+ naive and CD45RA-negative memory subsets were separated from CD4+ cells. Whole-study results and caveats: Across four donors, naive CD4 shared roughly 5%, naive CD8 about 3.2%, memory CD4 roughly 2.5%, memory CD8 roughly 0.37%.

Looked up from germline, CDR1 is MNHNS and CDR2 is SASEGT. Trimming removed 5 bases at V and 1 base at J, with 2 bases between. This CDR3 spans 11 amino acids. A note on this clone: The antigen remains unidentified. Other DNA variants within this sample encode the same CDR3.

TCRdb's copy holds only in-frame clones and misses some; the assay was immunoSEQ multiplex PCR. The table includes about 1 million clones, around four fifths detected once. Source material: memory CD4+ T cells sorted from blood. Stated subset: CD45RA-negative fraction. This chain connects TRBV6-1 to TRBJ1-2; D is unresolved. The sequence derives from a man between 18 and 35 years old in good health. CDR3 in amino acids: CASSLNYGYTF. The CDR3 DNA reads TGTGCCAGCAGTCTTAACTATGGCTACACCTTC.